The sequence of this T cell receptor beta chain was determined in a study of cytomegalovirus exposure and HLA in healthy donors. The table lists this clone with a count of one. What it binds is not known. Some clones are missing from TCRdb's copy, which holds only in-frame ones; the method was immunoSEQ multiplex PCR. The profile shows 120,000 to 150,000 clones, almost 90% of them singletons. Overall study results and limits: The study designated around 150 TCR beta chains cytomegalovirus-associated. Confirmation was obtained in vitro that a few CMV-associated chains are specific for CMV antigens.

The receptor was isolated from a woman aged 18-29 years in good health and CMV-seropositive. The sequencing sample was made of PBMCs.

In nucleotides, the CDR3 is TGTGCCAGCAGCTCTCGGGACACAGATACGCAGTATTTT. This codes for CASSSRDTDTQYF. The rearrangement joins TRBV5-6 to TRBJ2-3; D may be TRBD2 (5 bases). The V and J ends lost 3 bases and 2 bases respectively, with 7 bases between them. Germline CDR1 is SGHDT and CDR2 is YYEEEE. This CDR3 comprises 13 residues.